This T cell receptor beta chain was retrieved from a study of blood T cell repertoires in COVID-19. The data were produced by immunoSEQ multiplex PCR, yet TCRdb's version contains in-frame clones alone and is incomplete. The sample lists 180,000 or so clones, 75% to 90% occurring once. The CDR3 runs 10 residues. From germline, CDR1 is MDHEN and CDR2 SYDVKM. V was pared by 10 bases and J by 3 bases, with 5 bases between. The V call is TRBV28, the J call TRBJ2-3; no reliable D call. The sequenced material came from peripheral blood. The receptor was derived from a woman aged 55-70 years with acute or convalescent COVID-19. The CDR3 DNA is TGTGCCACCTCTACAGATACGCAGTATTTT. This codes for CATSTDTQYF. Full variable domain (remainder filled in from reference TRBV28 and TRBJ2-3): DVKVTQSSRYLVKRTGEKVFLECVQDMDHENMFWYRQDPGLGLRLIYFSYDVKMKEKGDIPEGYSVSREKKERFSLILESASTNQTSMYLCATSTDTQYFGPGTRLTVL.